This T cell receptor beta chain was recovered during a study of blood T cell repertoires in COVID-19. The wider study: Acute and convalescent COVID-19 samples came from the United States, Italy and Spain. Sources were T cells, B-cell-depleted T cells, or PBMCs; the material itself was cDNA or gDNA.

Germline lookup yields CDR1 GTSNPN and CDR2 SVGIG (reference sequence). Trimming shortened V by 4 bases and J by 2 bases, and 10 bases separated the two germline ends. CDR3 length: 13 amino acids. Recruits, aged about 18 to 95 years, lived in approximately 26 US areas. Participants reported their clinical history, and cohort assignment relied on those reports. Assay: immunoSEQ multiplex PCR; the TCRdb copy retains only in-frame clones and omits some. The data contain 180,000 or so clones, 75% to 90% of them singletons. This chain uses TRBV30 with TRBJ2-3; possible D gene TRBD1, 5 bases. Material for sequencing was PBMCs or T cells enriched from blood (not recorded which). The receptor was derived from a man aged 35 to 55 who had recovered from COVID-19. CDR3 sequence (DNA): TGTGCCTGGACATTGGACAACACAGATACGCAGTATTTT. It encodes CAWTLDNTDTQYF.